This T cell receptor beta chain was recovered during a study of human T cells and chemical hapten exposure. Overall study: 2% DPC applied to a roughly 2 cm by roughly 2 cm arm area sensitized donors. Per-sample TCR yield variability stemmed mainly from small pooled library volume differences.

Looked up from germline, CDR1 is KGHSH and CDR2 is LQKENI. The CDR3 sequence is 14 residues long. V was shortened by 3 bases and J by 5 bases, with 13 bases between the two germline ends. TCRdb recomputed calls from the RACE reads with MiXCR, one row per CDR3 protein. This sample has around 120,000 distinct CDR3 sequences, with approximately 12% found just once. The time point is: pre-sensitization, week 0. Treatment meaning: therapeutic diphenylcyclopropenone sensitization with weekly scalp DPC. Study-level findings and limits: No change in TCRs above 1 in 1000 frequency was produced by DPC sensitization.

In this sample, this clonotype turned up many times. Antigen specificity is unknown. This rearrangement joins TRBV18 to TRBJ1-1; TRBD1 is a possible D gene (5 bases). This TCR was recovered from a woman aged 18-29 years with alopecia areata. Some clones in this sample may be carry-over from other donors' samples. The material sequenced was whole blood, taken in connection with sensitization to the hapten diphenylcyclopropenone (DPC). This chain's CDR3 is CASSPTAGPTEAFF. As DNA, the CDR3 is TGTGCCAGCTCACCGACGGCAGGGCCGACTGAAGCTTTCTTT.